These 7 T cell receptor beta chains originate from one sample sequenced in a study of beta chain features in type 1 diabetes. Study outcomes and limitations: People with Type 1 diabetes carried modestly yet significantly shorter TCRB CDR3s in all four CD4+ subsets.

What was sequenced were expressed TCRB transcripts, since all of the isolated RNA had been reverse transcribed. The protocol was immunoSEQ multiplex PCR, while the TCRdb copy is restricted to in-frame clones and leaves out a portion. This sample has around 110,000 clones, with about 16% found just once. The antigens these receptors bind are not known. Sequenced sample: central memory CD4+ T cells from blood. These receptor sequences come from a man aged 25-40 years with type 1 diabetes.

This clone occurred a few times. Other nucleotide sequences in the sample specify the same CDR3. The V call is TRBV7-9, the J call TRBJ2-7; D gene unclear. Trimming removed 5 bases at V and 4 bases at J, with 9 bases between. Germline V CDR1 and CDR2: SEHNR, FQNEAQ (reference sequence). The CDR3 is 12 residues long. CDR3 sequence: CASSPGRYEQYF. The CDR3 bases are TGTGCCAGCAGCCCCGGTCGGTACGAGCAGTACTTC.

This clone was recorded many times. The chain uses TRBV7-2 and TRBJ1-6; weak D call: TRBD1 (5 bases). Trimming removed 4 bases from V and 10 bases from J, with 8 bases in between. Per the germline V gene, CDR1 is SGHTA and CDR2 is FQGNSA. The CDR3 is 12 residues long. CDR3 DNA: TGTGCCAGCAGCTCCAGGGAATCACCCCTCCACTTT. This sequence encodes CASSSRESPLHF. Full variable domain (missing parts from reference TRBV7-2 and TRBJ1-6): GAGVSQSPSNKVTEKGKDVELRCDPISGHTALYWYRQSLGQGLEFLIYFQGNSAPDKSGLPSDRFSAERTGGSVSTLTIQRTQQEDSAVYLCASSSRESPLHFGNGTRLTVT.

This clone was detected a few times. The chain has TRBV7-2 and TRBJ1-3; TRBD1 aligns across 7 bases. Germline V gene data show CDR1 as SGHTA and CDR2 as FQGNSA. Trimming cost V 2 bases and J 6 bases; bases outside gene matches: 4. The CDR3 is 14 amino acids. The CDR3 reads CASSLRQGANTIYF. The CDR3 bases are TGTGCCAGCAGCTTACGACAGGGAGCAAACACCATATATTTT.

The V and J genes are TRBV5-1 and TRBJ2-3, with D hard to call. The CDR3 runs to 16 residues. V dropped 4 bases and J dropped 4 bases, with 19 bases sitting between them. Germline V lookup: CDR1 SGHRS, CDR2 YFSETQ. In DNA, the CDR3 is TGCGCCAGCAGCCCCCAAGGTCGGCTAATGGCAGATACGCAGTATTTT. It codes for CASSPQGRLMADTQYF.

The CDR3 DNA sequence: TGTGCCAGCAGTTCCCTGACTAGCGGGGGGACAAATGAGCAGTTCTTC. It encodes CASSSLTSGGTNEQFF. The genes are TRBV6-5 and TRBJ2-1; TRBD2 agrees at 13 bases. Germline CDR1 is MNHEY and CDR2 is SVGAGI. This CDR3 is 16 amino acids long. The V gene end was trimmed by 4 bases and the J gene end by 7 bases; junction bases not matched to a gene: 7.

Only a few counts were recorded for this clone. CDR3 residues: CASSQERTYGYTF. In DNA, the CDR3 is TGCGCCAGCAGCCAAGAAAGGACTTATGGCTACACCTTC. The chain is built from TRBV4-3 and TRBJ1-2; D call uncertain. The CDR3 consists of 13 residues. V shed 0 bases and J shed 5 bases, with 7 bases lying between them. CDR1 LGHNA and CDR2 YSLEER come from the germline V gene.

The chain employs TRBV10-3 and TRBJ2-5, with a weak D call TRBD1 (6 bases). The germline V and J ends were trimmed by 10 bases and 5 bases, with 14 bases remaining between them. The germline V gene has CDR1 ENHRY and CDR2 SYGVKD. The CDR3 covers 12 residues. The CDR3 DNA reads as TGTGCCACTCAGGGGTCCAGTGAGACCCAGTACTTC. Translating it yields CATQGSSETQYF.